This passage covers 24 T cell receptor beta chains from one sample sequenced in a study of glioma-infiltrating T cells after dendritic cell vaccination. Measured with immunoSEQ multiplex PCR; TCRdb has only the in-frame clones, and not every one. The profile shows approximately 110,000 clones, 90% of them singletons. The time point is: after dendritic cell vaccination, including at tumor progression/relapse. Sequenced here: blood, sampled after dendritic cell vaccination. The receptors were sampled from a human donor with glioblastoma.

The V and J genes are TRBV20-1 and TRBJ1-2; D ambiguous. The germline gives CDR1 DFQATT, CDR2 SNEGSKA (reference sequence). The CDR3 contains 11 residues. The germline V and J ends were trimmed by 0 bases and 4 bases, with 3 bases remaining between them. The chain's CDR3 is CSARDSYGYTF. In DNA, the CDR3 is TGCAGTGCTAGAGACTCCTATGGCTACACCTTC.

The gene calls are TRBV9 and TRBJ2-3, with 12 bases lining up with TRBD2. The germline CDR1 and CDR2 sequences are SGDLS and YYNGEE. This CDR3 is 16 amino acids long. Losses at the gene ends were 3 bases for V and 2 bases for J; bases not matched to a gene: 4. The CDR3 is CASSGTSGAPTDTQYF. For the CDR3, the DNA is TGTGCCAGCAGCGGGACTAGCGGGGCGCCCACAGATACGCAGTATTTT.

The V gene is TRBV5-4, the J gene TRBJ1-2; a possible D gene is TRBD1 (6 bases). CDR3 length equals 14 residues. Trimming took 0 bases from V and 5 from J, leaving 11 bases between them. Germline assignment: CDR1 SGHNT and CDR2 YYREEE (reference sequence). CDR3 amino acids: CASSLAGVHYGYTF. Written as DNA, the CDR3 is TGTGCCAGCAGCTTGGCAGGGGTTCATTATGGCTACACCTTC. The complete variable domain, with remaining parts taken from reference TRBV5-4 and TRBJ1-2, reads ETGVTQSPTHLIKTRGQQVTLRCSSQSGHNTVSWYQQALGQGPQFIFQYYREEENGRGNFPPRFSGLQFPNYSSELNVNALELDDSALYLCASSLAGVHYGYTFGSGTRLTVV.

The gene calls are TRBV30 and TRBJ2-2; the D gene is possibly TRBD1 (6 bases). In germline, CDR1 is GTSNPN, CDR2 SVGIG (reference sequence). The CDR3 loop spans 17 amino acids. Deletions cut 2 bases from V and 4 bases from J, with 20 bases between. CDR3 loop: CAWSSPLGARGTGELFF. The CDR3 region has the DNA TGTGCCTGGAGTAGTCCCCTGGGGGCGCGCGGCACCGGGGAGCTGTTTTTT.

The chain recombines TRBV2 with TRBJ1-5, with 8 bases aligning to TRBD1. Germline V lookup: CDR1 SNHLY, CDR2 FYNNEI. The CDR3 has 14 residues. V shed 4 bases, J shed 4 bases, and the junction held 3 bases outside the gene matches. CDR3: CASSGQGRNQPQHF. CDR3 in DNA: TGTGCCAGCAGTGGACAGGGGAGGAATCAGCCCCAGCATTTT. Full variable domain (missing parts from reference TRBV2 and TRBJ1-5): EPEVTQTPSHQVTQMGQEVILRCVPISNHLYFYWYRQILGQKVEFLVSFYNNEISEKSEIFDDQFSVERPDGSNFTLKIRSTKLEDSAMYFCASSGQGRNQPQHFGDGTRLSIL.

This clone is a singleton in its sample. J is TRBJ2-7 and V is TRBV19, with 8 bases lining up with TRBD1. The CDR3 length is 13 residues. V shed 6 bases, J shed 6 bases, and the junction held 7 bases outside the gene matches. CDR1 is LNHDA, CDR2 SQIVND, per germline (reference sequence). For the CDR3, the DNA is TGTGCCAGTAGCGAAGCCGACAGGGGCGAGCAGTACTTC. Its translation is CASSEADRGEQYF.

The CDR3 nucleotides read TGTGCCAGCAGCTTTACCCCCGGGACAGGGGTTTACGAGCAGTACTTC. Amino acid sequence: CASSFTPGTGVYEQYF. The chain has TRBV11-2 and TRBJ2-7; 10 bases align to TRBD1. CDR3 size: 16 residues. V was clipped by 3 bases and J by 4 bases; unmatched bases: 9. From germline, CDR1 is SGHAT and CDR2 FQNNGV. Based on the CDR3 plus reference TRBV11-2 and TRBJ2-7, the full variable domain is EAGVAQSPRYKIIEKRQSVAFWCNPISGHATLYWYQQILGQGPKLLIQFQNNGVVDDSQLPKDRFSAERLKGVDSTLKIQPAKLEDSAVYLCASSFTPGTGVYEQYFGPGTRLTVT.

The chain recombines TRBV5-1 with TRBJ2-5, with 9 positions matching TRBD2. V trimming: 0 bases; J trimming: 1 base; junction bases outside the gene matches: 1. Germline V lookup: CDR1 SGHRS, CDR2 YFSETQ. The CDR3 covers 15 residues. DNA of the CDR3: TGCGCCAGCAGCTTGGCTAGCGGGACCCAAGAGACCCAGTACTTC. Translating gives CASSLASGTQETQYF. The whole variable domain, filled in from reference TRBV5-1 and TRBJ2-5, reads KAGVTQTPRYLIKTRGQQVTLSCSPISGHRSVSWYQQTPGQGLQFLFEYFSETQRNKGNFPGRFSGRQFSNSRSEMNVSTLELGDSALYLCASSLASGTQETQYFGPGTRLLVL.

The chain links TRBV25-1 to TRBJ2-7; 7 bases are shared with TRBD1. V lost 4 bases to trimming and J lost 6 bases; unmatched junction nucleotides: 3. The CDR3 length is 12 residues. CDR1 MGHDK and CDR2 SYGVNS come from the germline V gene. In nucleotides, the CDR3 is TGTGCCAGCAGTGGGACAGGCTCCGAGCAGTACTTC. Protein sequence: CASSGTGSEQYF.

V is TRBV6-5 and J is TRBJ2-2; 7 bases are a match to TRBD2. CDR3 length equals 16 residues. Trimming removed 1 base from V and 3 bases from J; junction bases left unmatched: 5. Germline V gene sequence: CDR1 MNHEY, CDR2 SVGAGI. CDR3 DNA sequence: TGTGCCAGCAGTTACTGGGGGGGTGTGGACACCGGGGAGCTGTTTTTT. Residues: CASSYWGGVDTGELFF.

For this clone: Other DNA sequences in this sample translate to the same CDR3. The chain recombines TRBV10-3 with TRBJ1-1, with 7 bases identical to TRBD1. Germline CDR1 reads ENHRY; CDR2 reads SYGVKD. V shed 6 bases, J shed 3 bases, and the junction held 1 base outside the gene matches. The CDR3 extends over 12 amino acids. Here the CDR3 reads CAISDRDTEAFF. CDR3 in DNA: TGTGCCATCAGCGACAGGGACACTGAAGCTTTCTTT.

The rearrangement joins TRBV19 to TRBJ2-3, with TRBD2 matching over 12 bases. Trimming took 5 bases from V and 3 from J; bases not matched to a gene: 3. This CDR3 comprises 15 residues. CDR1 LNHDA and CDR2 SQIVND come from the germline V gene (reference sequence). CDR3 amino acids: CASSPLAGGTDTQYF. The DNA for the CDR3 is TGTGCCAGTAGTCCCCTAGCGGGGGGGACAGATACGCAGTATTTT. The full variable domain, its missing parts supplied by reference TRBV19 and TRBJ2-3, is DGGITQSPKYLFRKEGQNVTLSCEQNLNHDAMYWYRQDPGQGLRLIYYSQIVNDFQKGDIAEGYSVSREKKESFPLTVTSAQKNPTAFYLCASSPLAGGTDTQYFGPGTRLTVL.

This clone was picked up one time. The rearrangement links TRBV27 to TRBJ1-1; D unresolved. In germline, CDR1 is MNHEY, CDR2 SMNVEV (reference sequence). This CDR3 has 14 amino acids. Trimming removed 5 bases from V and 1 base from J, with 11 bases in between. This CDR3 is CASSPSGGNTEAFF. In nucleotides, the CDR3 is TGTGCCAGCAGTCCAAGCGGTGGGAACACTGAAGCTTTCTTT.

The chain recombines TRBV5-4 with TRBJ2-1, with TRBD2 matching 10 bases. The V gene's germline CDR1 is SGHNT and CDR2 YYREEE (reference sequence). The CDR3 sequence is 15 residues long. After removal of 1 base from V and 6 bases from J, the junction contained 4 bases not matched to a gene. The CDR3 reads CASSLSGRAFNEQFF. The CDR3 DNA sequence: TGTGCCAGCAGCTTGAGCGGGAGGGCCTTCAATGAGCAGTTCTTC.

The chain recombines TRBV5-4 with TRBJ2-3; D is perhaps TRBD2 (6 bases). Germline loops: CDR1 SGHNT, CDR2 YYREEE (reference sequence). V lost 3 bases to trimming and J lost 2 bases, with 13 bases between them. This CDR3 contains 15 residues. The CDR3 DNA follows: TGTGCCAGCAGCTCGCCGGGACTCATCACAGATACGCAGTATTTT. Its protein is CASSSPGLITDTQYF.

The chain employs TRBV30 and TRBJ2-5; a possible D gene is TRBD2 (5 bases). Germline V CDR1 and CDR2: GTSNPN, SVGIG (reference sequence). The ends were cut back, 2 bases at V and 5 bases at J, with 12 bases in the middle. The length of the CDR3 is 13 residues. The CDR3 here is CAWSPVGKETQYF. Written as DNA, the CDR3 is TGTGCCTGGAGTCCGGTCGGGAAGGAGACCCAGTACTTC.

The chain employs TRBV10-3 and TRBJ1-2; D possibly corresponds to TRBD1 (6 bases). CDR3 size: 14 residues. V lost 0 bases, J lost 8 bases, and 13 bases lay in between. Germline lookup yields CDR1 ENHRY and CDR2 SYGVKD. CDR3 nucleotide sequence: TGTGCCATCAGTGAGTCGACTCAGGGGAGCGGCTACACCTTC. It yields the protein CAISESTQGSGYTF.

The chain recombines TRBV5-6 with TRBJ2-3; no clear D. CDR1 SGHDT and CDR2 YYEEEE come from the germline V gene. The CDR3 runs 16 residues. Trimming shortened V by 1 base and J by 1 base, and 13 bases separated the two germline ends. CDR3: CASSLRVSRRTDTQYF. The CDR3 DNA reads as TGTGCCAGCAGCTTGCGCGTTAGCCGCCGCACAGATACGCAGTATTTT.

The chain has TRBV15 and TRBJ1-5; 8 nucleotides line up with TRBD1. The J segment lost 9 bases and the V segment lost 4 bases, leaving 5 bases of the junction unmatched. The CDR3 has 13 residues. CDR1 LNHNV and CDR2 YYDKDF come from the germline V gene (reference sequence). The CDR3 DNA sequence: TGTGCCACCAGCATTGACAGGGGACGGCCCCAGCATTTT. Protein: CATSIDRGRPQHF. The full variable domain, rest sourced from reference TRBV15 and TRBJ1-5, is DAMVIQNPRYQVTQFGKPVTLSCSQTLNHNVMYWYQQKSSQAPKLLFHYYDKDFNNEADTPDNFQSRRPNTSFCFLDIRSPGLGDTAMYLCATSIDRGRPQHFGDGTRLSIL.

The CDR3 DNA is TGTGCCAGCAGCTTGGCGACTAGCGGGGGGAACGAGCAGTACTTC. Translated, it gives CASSLATSGGNEQYF. The V call is TRBV5-4, the J call TRBJ2-7, with TRBD2 identical over 13 bases. The germline gives CDR1 SGHNT, CDR2 YYREEE (reference sequence). The CDR3 contains 15 residues. The junction had 2 bases not matched to a gene; V was cut back by 0 bases and J by 5 bases.

The chain employs TRBV2 and TRBJ2-7, with 9 bases identical to TRBD1. The CDR3 consists of 13 residues. Per the germline V gene, CDR1 is SNHLY and CDR2 is FYNNEI. Trimming at V came to 6 bases and at J to 3 bases, leaving 3 bases not matched to a gene. CDR3 protein: CASRRTGDYEQYF. In DNA form, the CDR3 reads TGTGCCAGCAGGAGGACAGGGGACTACGAGCAGTACTTC.

CDR3 amino acids: CASSLLAGATTGELFF. The CDR3 DNA is TGTGCCAGCAGCTTATTAGCGGGGGCGACCACCGGGGAGCTGTTTTTT. V gene TRBV7-9 combines with J gene TRBJ2-2; 9 bases are shared with TRBD2. Germline V gene data show CDR1 as SEHNR and CDR2 as FQNEAQ (reference sequence). The CDR3 length is 16 residues. J lost 4 bases, V lost 2 bases, and 5 bases had no gene match. The full variable domain, its missing parts supplied by reference TRBV7-9 and TRBJ2-2, is DTGVSQNPRHKITKRGQNVTFRCDPISEHNRLYWYRQTLGQGPEFLTYFQNEAQLEKSRLLSDRFSAERPKGSFSTLEIQRTEQGDSAMYLCASSLLAGATTGELFFGEGSRLTVL.

This clone has a single count. The chain carries TRBV7-9 and TRBJ2-5; TRBD2 matches at 7 bases. The germline V gene has CDR1 SEHNR and CDR2 FQNEAQ (reference sequence). The CDR3 length is 13 residues. With 5 bases clipped from V and 2 bases from J, the junction kept 2 bases outside the gene matches. The CDR3 loop reads CASSPGLQETQYF. In DNA, the CDR3 is TGTGCCAGCAGCCCGGGACTACAAGAGACCCAGTACTTC.

CDR3 protein: CASSFLLNTEAFF. As DNA, the CDR3 is TGTGCCAGCAGCTTCCTGTTGAACACTGAAGCTTTCTTT. V gene TRBV5-8 combines with J gene TRBJ1-1; D gene ambiguous. There are 13 residues in the CDR3. Trimming pared 2 bases from V and 0 bases from J, leaving 5 bases between. Germline CDR1 SGHTS, CDR2 YDEGEE.